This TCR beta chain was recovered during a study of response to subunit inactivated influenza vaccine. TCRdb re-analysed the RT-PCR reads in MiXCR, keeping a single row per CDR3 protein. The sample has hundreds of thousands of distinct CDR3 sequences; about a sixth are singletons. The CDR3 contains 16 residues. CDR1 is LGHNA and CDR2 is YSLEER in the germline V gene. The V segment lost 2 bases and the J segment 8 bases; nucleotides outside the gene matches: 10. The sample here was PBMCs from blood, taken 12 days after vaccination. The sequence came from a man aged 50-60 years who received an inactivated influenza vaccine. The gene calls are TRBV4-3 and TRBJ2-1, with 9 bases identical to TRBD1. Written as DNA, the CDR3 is TGCGCCAGCAGCCAAAGCCCTCAACAGGGGGCTGATGAGCAGTTCTTC. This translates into CASSQSPQQGADEQFF.